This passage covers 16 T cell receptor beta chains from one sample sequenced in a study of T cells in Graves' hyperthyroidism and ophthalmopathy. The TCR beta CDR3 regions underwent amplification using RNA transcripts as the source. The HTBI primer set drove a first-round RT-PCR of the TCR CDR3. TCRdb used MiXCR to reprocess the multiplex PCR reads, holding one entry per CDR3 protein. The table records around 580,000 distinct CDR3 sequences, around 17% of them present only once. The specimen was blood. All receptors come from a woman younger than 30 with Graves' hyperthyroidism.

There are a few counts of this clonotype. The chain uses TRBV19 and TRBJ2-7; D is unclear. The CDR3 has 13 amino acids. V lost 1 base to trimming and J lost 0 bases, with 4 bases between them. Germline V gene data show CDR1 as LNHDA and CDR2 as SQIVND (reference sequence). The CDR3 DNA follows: TGTGCCAGTAGTATAGTGGACTCCTACGAGCAGTACTTC. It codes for CASSIVDSYEQYF.

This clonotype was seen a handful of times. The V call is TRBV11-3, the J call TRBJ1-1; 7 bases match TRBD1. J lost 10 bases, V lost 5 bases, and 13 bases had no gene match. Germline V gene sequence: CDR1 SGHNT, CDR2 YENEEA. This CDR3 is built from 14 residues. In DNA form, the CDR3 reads TGTGCCAGCAGCGGGTTACAGGGGCGCCGGTCAGCTTTCTTT. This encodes CASSGLQGRRSAFF.

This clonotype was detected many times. The DNA for the CDR3 is TGTGCCACCAGTGATGCGATTAGCCCCGCTGGGGGCCACTACGAGCAGTACTTC. Its translation is CATSDAISPAGGHYEQYF. V is TRBV24-1 and J is TRBJ2-7; D possibly corresponds to TRBD1 (6 bases). CDR3 size: 18 residues. The germline CDR1 and CDR2 sequences are KGHDR and SFDVKD. V was pared by 3 bases and J by 3 bases, with 23 bases between.

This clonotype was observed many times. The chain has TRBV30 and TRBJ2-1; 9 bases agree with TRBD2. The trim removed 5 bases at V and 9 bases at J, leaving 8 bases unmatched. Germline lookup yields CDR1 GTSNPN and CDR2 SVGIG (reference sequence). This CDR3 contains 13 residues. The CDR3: CAWLSGSGGEQFF. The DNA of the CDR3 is TGTGCCTGGCTTAGCGGGAGTGGAGGTGAGCAGTTCTTC.

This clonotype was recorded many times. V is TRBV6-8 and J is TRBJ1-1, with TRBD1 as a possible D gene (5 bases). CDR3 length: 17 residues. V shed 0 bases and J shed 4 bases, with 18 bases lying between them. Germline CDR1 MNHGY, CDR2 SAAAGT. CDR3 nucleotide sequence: TGTGCCAGCAGTTACTCGGCTGCGAGCAGGGTGGTCACTGAAGCTTTCTTT. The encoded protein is CASSYSAASRVVTEAFF.

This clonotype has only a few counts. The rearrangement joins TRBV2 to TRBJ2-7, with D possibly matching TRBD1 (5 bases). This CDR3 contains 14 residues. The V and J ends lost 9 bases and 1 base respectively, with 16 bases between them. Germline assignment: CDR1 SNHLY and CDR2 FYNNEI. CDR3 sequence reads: CASKAGQGSYEQYF. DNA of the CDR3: TGTGCCAGTAAGGCCGGACAAGGATCCTACGAGCAGTACTTC.

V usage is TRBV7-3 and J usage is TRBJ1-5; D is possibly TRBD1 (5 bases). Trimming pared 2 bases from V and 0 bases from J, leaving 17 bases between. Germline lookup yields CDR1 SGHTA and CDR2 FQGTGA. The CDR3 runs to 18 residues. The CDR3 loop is CASSLRRGGGDSNQPQHF. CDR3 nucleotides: TGTGCCAGCAGCTTACGTCGGGGGGGGGGAGATAGCAATCAGCCCCAGCATTTT.

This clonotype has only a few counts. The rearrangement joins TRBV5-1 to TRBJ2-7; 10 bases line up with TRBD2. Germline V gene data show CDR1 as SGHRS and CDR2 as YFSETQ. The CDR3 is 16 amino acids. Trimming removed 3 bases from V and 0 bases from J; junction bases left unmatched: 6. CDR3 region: CASSSASGRYSYEQYF. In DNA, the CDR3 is TGCGCCAGCAGCTCGGCTAGCGGGAGATACTCCTACGAGCAGTACTTC.

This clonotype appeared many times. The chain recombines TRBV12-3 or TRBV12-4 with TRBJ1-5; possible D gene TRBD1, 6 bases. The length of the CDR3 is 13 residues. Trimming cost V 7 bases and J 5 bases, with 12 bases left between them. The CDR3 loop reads CASIKGGDQPQHF. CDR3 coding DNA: TGTGCCAGCATCAAAGGGGGGGATCAGCCCCAGCATTTT.

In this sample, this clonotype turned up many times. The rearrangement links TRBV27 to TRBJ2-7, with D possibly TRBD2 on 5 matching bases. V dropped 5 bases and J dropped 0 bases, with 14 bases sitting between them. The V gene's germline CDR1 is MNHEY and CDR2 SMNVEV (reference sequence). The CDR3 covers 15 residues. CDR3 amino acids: CASSPMVASSYEQYF. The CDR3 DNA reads TGTGCCAGCAGTCCAATGGTAGCGTCCTCCTACGAGCAGTACTTC.

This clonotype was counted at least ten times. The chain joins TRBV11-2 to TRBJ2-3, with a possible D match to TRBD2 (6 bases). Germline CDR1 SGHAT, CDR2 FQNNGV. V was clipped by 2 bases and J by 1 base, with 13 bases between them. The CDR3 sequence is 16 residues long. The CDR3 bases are TGTGCCAGCAGCTTACAAGCGGGCGTACGCACAGATACGCAGTATTTT. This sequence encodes CASSLQAGVRTDTQYF.

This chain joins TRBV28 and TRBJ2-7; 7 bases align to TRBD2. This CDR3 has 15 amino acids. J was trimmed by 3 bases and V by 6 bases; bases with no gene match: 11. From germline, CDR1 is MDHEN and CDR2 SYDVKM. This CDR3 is CASSLPGASGYEQYF. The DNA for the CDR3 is TGTGCCAGCAGCTTACCCGGGGCTAGCGGCTACGAGCAGTACTTC.

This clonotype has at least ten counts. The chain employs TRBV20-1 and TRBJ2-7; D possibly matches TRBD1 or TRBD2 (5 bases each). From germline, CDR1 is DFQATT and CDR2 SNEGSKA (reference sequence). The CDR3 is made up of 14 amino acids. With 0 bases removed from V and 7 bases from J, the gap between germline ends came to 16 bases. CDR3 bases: TGCAGTGCTAGAGATCGATGGGACCTGGGAGAGCAGTACTTC. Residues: CSARDRWDLGEQYF.

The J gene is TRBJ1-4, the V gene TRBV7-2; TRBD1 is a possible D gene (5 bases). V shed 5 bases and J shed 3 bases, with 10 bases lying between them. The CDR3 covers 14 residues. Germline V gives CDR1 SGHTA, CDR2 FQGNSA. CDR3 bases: TGTGCCAGCAGCCCGGGGGGACCTAATGAAAAACTGTTTTTT. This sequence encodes CASSPGGPNEKLFF. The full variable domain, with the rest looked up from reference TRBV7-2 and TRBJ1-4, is GAGVSQSPSNKVTEKGKDVELRCDPISGHTALYWYRQSLGQGLEFLIYFQGNSAPDKSGLPSDRFSAERTGGSVSTLTIQRTQQEDSAVYLCASSPGGPNEKLFFGSGTQLSVL.

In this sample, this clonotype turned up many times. CDR3 coding DNA: TGTGCCAGCAGCTCGTCCCTCCGGGACGGCACCGGGGAGCTGTTTTTT. Protein: CASSSSLRDGTGELFF. V gene TRBV11-1 combines with J gene TRBJ2-2; D may correspond to TRBD1 or TRBD2 (5 bases each). Trimming cost V 4 bases and J 4 bases, with 16 bases left between them. Germline CDR1 reads SGHAT; CDR2 reads FQDESV (reference sequence). The length of the CDR3 is 16 residues.

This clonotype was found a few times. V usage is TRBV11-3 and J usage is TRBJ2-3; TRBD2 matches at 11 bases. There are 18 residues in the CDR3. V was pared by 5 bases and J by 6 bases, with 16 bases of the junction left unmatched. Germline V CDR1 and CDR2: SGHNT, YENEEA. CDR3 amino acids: CASSLNMMGLAALDTQYF. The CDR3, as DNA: TGTGCCAGCAGCCTAAACATGATGGGACTAGCGGCTCTTGATACGCAGTATTTT.